The 13 T cell receptor beta chains below come from one sample, sequenced in a study of T cell responses to AZD1222 COVID-19 vaccine. Profiled with immunoSEQ multiplex PCR; TCRdb holds only in-frame clones, not every one. The sample lists under 200,000 clones; 87% were seen once. Sequences were derived from peripheral blood, sampled on day 0 of MenACWY control vaccination. The receptor source for this set is an adult in good health.

In the case of this clone: The same CDR3 can be traced to other DNA sequences in this sample. This chain connects TRBV9 to TRBJ1-3, with D unclear. The CDR3 runs to 14 residues. The V end lost 0 bases, the J end lost 0 bases, and 4 bases lay between the germline ends. Germline loops: CDR1 SGDLS, CDR2 YYNGEE. This CDR3 is CASSVEGSGNTIYF. The CDR3 DNA is TGTGCCAGCAGCGTAGAGGGCTCTGGAAACACCATATATTTT.

The gene calls are TRBV5-4 and TRBJ2-2; the D gene is possibly TRBD1 (6 bases). The germline V gene has CDR1 SGHNT and CDR2 YYREEE (reference sequence). Trimming pared 4 bases from V and 2 bases from J, leaving 9 bases between. This CDR3 spans 14 amino acids. The CDR3 region has the DNA TGTGCCAGCAGCCGGGGACAAAACACCGGGGAGCTGTTTTTT. This encodes CASSRGQNTGELFF.

This clone was seen only once. This chain links TRBV10-3 with TRBJ2-1, with D perhaps assigned TRBD1 or TRBD2 (7 bases each). This CDR3 is built from 13 residues. Trimming removed 8 bases at V and 7 bases at J, with 15 bases between. Germline V gives CDR1 ENHRY, CDR2 SYGVKD. CDR3 bases: TGTGCCATCGGGCCTCAGGGGGGGAATGAGCAGTTCTTC. Its translation: CAIGPQGGNEQFF.

V is TRBV7-2 and J is TRBJ2-1, with 12 positions matching TRBD2. The CDR3 is made up of 16 amino acids. CDR1 and CDR2 from the germline V gene are SGHTA and FQGNSA. V lost 3 bases, J lost 6 bases, and 6 bases stayed unmatched. The CDR3 DNA sequence: TGTGCCAGCAGCTTCCTAGCGGGGGGGCCTGGCAATGAGCAGTTCTTC. It codes for CASSFLAGGPGNEQFF.

The rearrangement uses TRBV7-6 and TRBJ2-1; TRBD2 agrees at 9 bases. This CDR3 is built from 15 residues. Germline CDR1 is SGHVS and CDR2 is FNYEAQ. J gave up 7 bases and V 3 bases, and 7 bases lay outside the gene matches. CDR3 sequence: CASSFRGTSHNEQFF. DNA for the CDR3: TGTGCCAGCAGCTTCCGCGGGACTAGCCATAATGAGCAGTTCTTC.

The V call is TRBV6-5, the J call TRBJ2-1; 7 bases are shared with TRBD2. This CDR3 contains 14 residues. V was pared by 2 bases and J by 6 bases, with 4 bases of the junction left unmatched. Germline CDR1 is MNHEY and CDR2 is SVGAGI. This CDR3 is CASSYGAGPNEQFF. CDR3 bases: TGTGCCAGCAGTTACGGAGCGGGACCCAATGAGCAGTTCTTC.

This chain links TRBV10-3 with TRBJ2-3; TRBD2 is a possible D gene (5 bases). The germline V gene encodes CDR1 ENHRY and CDR2 SYGVKD. Trimming removed 2 bases at V and 1 base at J, with 10 bases between. CDR3 length equals 15 residues. CDR3 sequence reads: CAISETRLGTDTQYF. CDR3 nucleotide sequence: TGTGCCATCAGTGAGACTAGGTTGGGCACAGATACGCAGTATTTT.

The chain combines TRBV6-4 with TRBJ2-2; D remains ambiguous. This CDR3 has 12 residues. Germline values: CDR1 MRHNA, CDR2 SNTAGT. V gave up 3 bases and J gave up 2 bases, with 1 base separating them. The CDR3 bases are TGTGCCAGCAGTGATAACACCGGGGAGCTGTTTTTT. Residues: CASSDNTGELFF.

V usage is TRBV7-6 and J usage is TRBJ2-7, with a possible D match to TRBD2 (6 bases). Germline V gives CDR1 SGHVS, CDR2 FNYEAQ. Deletions cut 5 bases from V and 0 bases from J, with 14 bases between. The CDR3 is made up of 15 amino acids. CDR3 sequence (DNA): TGTGCCAGCAGCGCAGGGACTGGGAGCTCCTACGAGCAGTACTTC. It is translated as CASSAGTGSSYEQYF.

The V call is TRBV5-4, the J call TRBJ2-1; 10 bases match TRBD1. This CDR3 has 15 residues. V shed 4 bases and J 9 bases; nucleotides not matched to a gene: 10. Germline-derived CDR1 and CDR2 are SGHNT and YYREEE (reference sequence). The CDR3 bases are TGTGCCAGCAGCCCGGGACAGGGGCGTTTATCTGAGCAGTTCTTC. This gives the protein CASSPGQGRLSEQFF.

This clone was seen only a few times. Germline is not matched at one junction end, which may reflect a read error. This chain links TRBV5-5 with TRBJ2-7; D is possibly TRBD1 or TRBD2 (5 bases each). The CDR3 loop spans 13 amino acids. CDR1 SGHKS and CDR2 YYEKEE come from the germline V gene (reference sequence). Here the CDR3 DNA reads TGTGCCAGCAGCCAACTATCCGGGACCTTAATTTCTTTC. It translates to CASSQLSGTLISF.

The rearrangement uses TRBV4-2 and TRBJ2-7; D remains ambiguous. Germline-derived CDR1 and CDR2 are LGHNA and YNFKEQ. Trimming left V 5 bases short and J 0 bases short, with 2 bases between. This CDR3 spans 11 amino acids. CDR3: CASSNSYEQYF. CDR3 DNA sequence: TGTGCCAGCAGCAACTCCTACGAGCAGTACTTC.

The genes are TRBV19 and TRBJ1-2; TRBD1 agrees at 9 bases. V lost 3 bases, J lost 4 bases, and 6 bases stayed unmatched. The CDR3 spans 15 residues. CDR1 is LNHDA, CDR2 SQIVND, per germline (reference sequence). The CDR3 here is CASSIPGQGLYGYTF. CDR3 nucleotide sequence: TGTGCCAGTAGTATTCCCGGACAGGGGCTCTATGGCTACACCTTC.